The 12 T cell receptor beta chains below all came from one sample that was sequenced in a study of siplizumab effects on memory and regulatory T cells. Produced via immunoSEQ multiplex PCR; TCRdb's table is partial and in-frame only. Among some 65,000 clones listed, approximately 88% were seen once. Specimen: Tregs sorted from blood. These receptors were taken from a human donor in good health.

The chain uses TRBV19 and TRBJ2-4; 9 positions match TRBD1. The V gene end was trimmed by 4 bases and the J gene end by 3 bases; junction bases not matched to a gene: 1. CDR1 LNHDA and CDR2 SQIVND come from the germline V gene (reference sequence). This CDR3 is 14 amino acids long. The CDR3 bases are TGTGCCAGTAGTAAGGGACAGGGCAAAAACATTCAGTACTTC. Translation: CASSKGQGKNIQYF. The full variable domain, rest sourced from reference TRBV19 and TRBJ2-4, is DGGITQSPKYLFRKEGQNVTLSCEQNLNHDAMYWYRQDPGQGLRLIYYSQIVNDFQKGDIAEGYSVSREKKESFPLTVTSAQKNPTAFYLCASSKGQGKNIQYFGAGTRLSVL.

The V call is TRBV4-1, the J call TRBJ2-4, with D perhaps TRBD1 (6 bases). The ends were cut back, 0 bases at V and 6 bases at J, with 15 bases in the middle. The germline CDR1 and CDR2 sequences are MGHRA and YSYEKL. CDR3 length: 16 residues. Here the CDR3 reads CASSQESQGLRNIQYF. DNA of the CDR3: TGCGCCAGCAGCCAAGAGTCACAGGGTTTGAGAAACATTCAGTACTTC.

The rearrangement links TRBV6-1 to TRBJ2-3; 11 bases fit TRBD2. CDR1 MNHNS and CDR2 SASEGT come from the germline V gene. V trimming: 7 bases; J trimming: 2 bases; junction bases outside the gene matches: 5. This CDR3 contains 15 residues. The CDR3 coding sequence is TGTGCCAGCAAAAGACTAGCGGGGATCACAGATACGCAGTATTTT. Its translation is CASKRLAGITDTQYF.

The gene calls are TRBV5-6 and TRBJ1-2; perhaps TRBD1 as D (6 bases). The germline V gene has CDR1 SGHDT and CDR2 YYEEEE. V was pared by 0 bases and J by 4 bases, with 7 bases between. The CDR3 is 13 residues long. CDR3 protein: CASSLEGGYGYTF. The CDR3 nucleotides read TGTGCCAGCAGCTTGGAGGGGGGCTATGGCTACACCTTC.

This chain connects TRBV2 to TRBJ2-6, with D maybe TRBD2 (6 bases). The V end lost 4 bases, the J end lost 2 bases, and 6 bases lay between the germline ends. CDR3 length equals 14 residues. CDR1 and CDR2 from the germline V gene are SNHLY and FYNNEI. CDR3 sequence reads: CASSGGAGANVLTF. As DNA, the CDR3 is TGTGCCAGCAGTGGGGGGGCTGGGGCCAACGTCCTGACTTTC.

This chain's CDR3 is CNPGQGYYSNQPQHF. For the CDR3, the DNA is TGTAACCCGGGACAGGGGTATTATAGCAATCAGCCCCAGCATTTT. The chain employs TRBV27 and TRBJ1-5; 10 bases agree with TRBD1. The CDR3 runs 15 residues. CDR1 and CDR2 (germline): MNHEY, SMNVEV (reference sequence).

Details on this clone: At the DNA level, this CDR3 is encoded by other sequences in the same sample as well. This chain uses TRBV19 with TRBJ1-2; D is unclear. CDR1 and CDR2 from the germline V gene are LNHDA and SQIVND (reference sequence). The length of the CDR3 is 12 residues. V was pared by 3 bases and J by 5 bases, with 7 bases between. CDR3 protein: CASSIVGYGYTF. As DNA, the CDR3 is TGTGCCAGTAGTATCGTAGGTTATGGCTACACCTTC. Full variable domain (missing parts from reference TRBV19 and TRBJ1-2): DGGITQSPKYLFRKEGQNVTLSCEQNLNHDAMYWYRQDPGQGLRLIYYSQIVNDFQKGDIAEGYSVSREKKESFPLTVTSAQKNPTAFYLCASSIVGYGYTFGSGTRLTVV.

The chain joins TRBV5-6 to TRBJ2-1, with 11 nucleotides matching TRBD1. CDR3 length: 15 residues. CDR1 and CDR2 from the germline V gene are SGHDT and YYEEEE. J gave up 6 bases and V 4 bases, and 6 bases lay outside the gene matches. The DNA for the CDR3 is TGTGCCAGCAGCCGGACAGGGGGCAGATTCAATGAGCAGTTCTTC. Its translation is CASSRTGGRFNEQFF.

The chain uses TRBV9 and TRBJ1-4, with 7 positions matching TRBD1. CDR3 length: 14 residues. CDR1 SGDLS and CDR2 YYNGEE come from the germline V gene. After removal of 4 bases from V and 6 bases from J, the junction contained 6 bases not matched to a gene. In nucleotides, the CDR3 is TGTGCCAGCAGCCCCACCAGGGGGGATGAAAAACTGTTTTTT. Translation gives CASSPTRGDEKLFF.

J is TRBJ2-5 and V is TRBV6-6; 7 nucleotides line up with TRBD1. This CDR3 is built from 13 residues. Looked up from germline, CDR1 is MNHNY and CDR2 is SVGAGI (reference sequence). V lost 8 bases to trimming and J lost 3 bases; unmatched junction nucleotides: 6. The CDR3 DNA is TGTGCCAGCCGGCAGGGGGTCGAAGAGACCCAGTACTTC. Residues: CASRQGVEETQYF.

The chain joins TRBV10-3 to TRBJ2-5, with 12 bases lining up with TRBD2. The germline CDR1 and CDR2 sequences are ENHRY and SYGVKD. V shed 4 bases and J 7 bases; nucleotides not matched to a gene: 16. There are 18 residues in the CDR3. Written as DNA, the CDR3 is TGTGCCATCAGTGTCACGACTAGCGGGAGCCCAATCGGGGGGACCCAGTACTTC. Its protein product is CAISVTTSGSPIGGTQYF.

The V call is TRBV19, the J call TRBJ1-5, with no clear D. In germline, CDR1 is LNHDA, CDR2 SQIVND (reference sequence). The CDR3 sequence is 17 residues long. The V end lost 4 bases, the J end lost 0 bases, and 16 bases lay between the germline ends. CDR3 loop: CASSKRADGYSNQPQHF. The DNA of the CDR3 is TGTGCCAGTAGTAAAAGGGCGGATGGATATAGCAATCAGCCCCAGCATTTT.